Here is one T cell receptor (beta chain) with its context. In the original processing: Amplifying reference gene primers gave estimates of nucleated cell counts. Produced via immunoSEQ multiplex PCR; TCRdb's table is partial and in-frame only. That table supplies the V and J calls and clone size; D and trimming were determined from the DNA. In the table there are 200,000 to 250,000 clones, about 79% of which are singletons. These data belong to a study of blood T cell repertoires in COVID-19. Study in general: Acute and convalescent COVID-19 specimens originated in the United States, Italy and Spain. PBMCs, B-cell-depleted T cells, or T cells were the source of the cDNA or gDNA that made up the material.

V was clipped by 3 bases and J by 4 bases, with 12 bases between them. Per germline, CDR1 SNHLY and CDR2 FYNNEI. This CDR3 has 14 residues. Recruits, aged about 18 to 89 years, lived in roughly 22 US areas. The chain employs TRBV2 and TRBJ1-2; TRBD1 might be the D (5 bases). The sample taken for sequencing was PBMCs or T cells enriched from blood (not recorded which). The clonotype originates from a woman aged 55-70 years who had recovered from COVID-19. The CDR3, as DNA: TGTGCCAGCAGTGAGGCGGGGGTAGTCTATGGCTACACCTTC. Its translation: CASSEAGVVYGYTF. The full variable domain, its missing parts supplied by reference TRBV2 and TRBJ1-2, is EPEVTQTPSHQVTQMGQEVILRCVPISNHLYFYWYRQILGQKVEFLVSFYNNEISEKSEIFDDQFSVERPDGSNFTLKIRSTKLEDSAMYFCASSEAGVVYGYTFGSGTRLTVV.